Listed below are T cell receptor beta chains from one sample, sequenced in a study of T cell repertoires in cytomegalovirus infection. TCRdb redid the calling of the reads with MiXCR, one entry per CDR3 protein. The sample lists a few hundred thousand distinct CDR3 sequences; 26% were seen once. The sample consisted of PBMCs. Every receptor here comes from a human donor in good health (CMV status not recorded). Some clones in this sample may be carry-over from other donors' samples. Both conserved end residues are trimmed from each CDR3.

v_call	cdr3_aa
TRBV19	ASSRGTGGADEKLF
TRBV6-2/TRBV6-3	ASSYRPVGTGELF
TRBV12-3/TRBV12-4	ASSLITGVGETQY
TRBV4-1	ASSQESQNTGELF
TRBV24-1	ATSDWRDAPAGQF
TRBV7-9	ASSSDRTGGYDNQPQH
TRBV6-8	ASSYGRDTRTDTQY
TRBV7-2	ASSPDYISTDTQY
TRBV6-1	ASRSGTSGISNNNEQF
TRBV7-6	ASSFGEIGYEQY
TRBV4-3	ASSQGTGGLSGNTIY
TRBV7-6	ASSVEVSRGRKNTEAF
TRBV29-1	SVRTDTDTQY